This TCR beta chain was captured in a study of CD8 T cells in Susac syndrome. It was with random hexamers that about 0.45 to 1 ug RNA was reverse transcribed. Amplification of the TCR beta CDR3 was carried out by immunoSEQ multiplex PCR, which spanned a total of 54 Vbeta and 13 Jbeta segments. In TCRdb, the immunoSEQ multiplex PCR reads were re-called with MiXCR into one record per CDR3 protein. Among approximately 120,000 distinct CDR3 sequences, just over 90% were seen once, and the ten largest hold roughly 0.3%. The multiple sclerosis control group consisted of treatment-naive patients whose relapsing-remitting disease, which was either stable or active, fulfilled revised McDonald criteria. TEMRA cells were enriched by FACS, while CD8+ and CD4+ T cells were obtained through a negative isolation that was performed magnetically. The table lists this clonotype with a count of one. The germline gives CDR1 PRHDT, CDR2 FYEKMQ (reference sequence). Trimming removed 0 bases from V and 6 bases from J, with 14 bases in between. This CDR3 contains 15 residues.

The chain carries TRBV13 and TRBJ1-2; D not resolved. This TCR derives from a human donor with multiple sclerosis. The specimen sequenced was CD8+ T cells from PBMCs. The CDR3 region has the DNA TGTGCCAGCAGCTTAGGCGGAACGGCCCGAGATGGCTACACCTTC. Translating it yields CASSLGGTARDGYTF.